This TCR beta chain was recorded in a study of Ad26.COV2.S vaccination and SARS-CoV-2 variants. Assay: immunoSEQ multiplex PCR; the TCRdb copy retains only in-frame clones and omits some. The sample records roughly 700,000 clones, more than 80% being singletons. Indicated treatment: approximately 18 received Ad26.COV2.S at low or high dose, single or two shots; a few received placebo; per-sample allocation not given. At day 63 after the first vaccine or placebo injection, samples were drawn. This clonotype was obtained from a person between 18 and 60 years old who received the Ad26.COV2.S COVID-19 vaccine or a placebo. The starting material was peripheral blood, obtained in a trial of Ad26.COV2.S vaccine versus placebo.

The CDR3 reads CAWSVQGATYTDTQYF. CDR3 DNA sequence: TGTGCCTGGAGTGTACAGGGGGCTACTTACACAGATACGCAGTATTTT. The chain uses TRBV30 and TRBJ2-3, with 9 bases lining up with TRBD1. This CDR3 has 16 residues. V lost 0 bases and J lost 2; bases outside the gene matches: 6. Germline V gene sequence: CDR1 GTSNPN, CDR2 SVGIG (reference sequence).